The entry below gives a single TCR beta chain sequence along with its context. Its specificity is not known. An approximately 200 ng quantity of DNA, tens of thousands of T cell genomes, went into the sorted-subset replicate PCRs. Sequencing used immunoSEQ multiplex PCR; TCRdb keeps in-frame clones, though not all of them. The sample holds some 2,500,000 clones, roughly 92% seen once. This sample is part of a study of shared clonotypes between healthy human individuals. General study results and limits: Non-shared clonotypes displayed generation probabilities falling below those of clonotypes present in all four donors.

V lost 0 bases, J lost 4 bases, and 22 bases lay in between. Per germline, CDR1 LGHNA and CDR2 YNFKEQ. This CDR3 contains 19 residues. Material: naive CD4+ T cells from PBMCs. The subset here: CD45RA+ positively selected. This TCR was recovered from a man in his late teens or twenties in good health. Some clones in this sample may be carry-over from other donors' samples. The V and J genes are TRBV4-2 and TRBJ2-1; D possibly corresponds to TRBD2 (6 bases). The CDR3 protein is CASSQDVGVRLASYNEQFF. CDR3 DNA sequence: TGTGCCAGCAGCCAAGATGTCGGGGTTCGGCTAGCGTCGTACAATGAGCAGTTCTTC.